One sample yielded the 9 T cell receptor beta chains listed below, sequenced in a study of blood T cells in healthy people across ages. A second PCR of roughly 7 to 11 cycles used a sample-barcoded 5' primer and a J-beta primer mix. TCRdb re-called the 5' RACE reads through MiXCR, storing one row per CDR3 protein. The sample contains under 850,000 distinct CDR3 sequences, around 36% of which appear only once. Material for sequencing was blood. All receptors derive from a man younger than 35 in good health.

This clonotype was observed at least ten times. The CDR3 DNA reads as TGTGCCAGCAGCCGAAGGATGAAGACTAGCGGGGTGGGTACAGATACGCAGTATTTT. Protein: CASSRRMKTSGVGTDTQYF. The chain recombines TRBV7-8 with TRBJ2-3; 11 bases are a match to TRBD2. The CDR3 runs to 19 residues. Trimming took 5 bases from V and 3 from J; bases not matched to a gene: 16. Germline V CDR1 and CDR2: SGHVS, FQNEAQ.

This clonotype came up a few times. CDR3 sequence: CAISELASSYNEQFF. DNA of the CDR3: TGTGCCATCAGTGAACTAGCGAGCTCCTACAATGAGCAGTTCTTC. The rearrangement uses TRBV10-3 and TRBJ2-1, with 7 bases matching TRBD2. This CDR3 has 15 residues. Looked up from germline, CDR1 is ENHRY and CDR2 is SYGVKD. With V trimmed by 3 bases and J by 0 bases, 2 bases remained unmatched.

This clonotype has at least ten counts. The chain links TRBV10-3 to TRBJ2-7; D is unclear. The V and J ends lost 2 bases and 5 bases respectively, with 4 bases between them. Germline CDR1 ENHRY, CDR2 SYGVKD. CDR3 length equals 11 residues. The CDR3 DNA reads TGTGCCATCAGTGAGGTCCACGAGCAGTACTTC. It is translated as CAISEVHEQYF.

Many counts were recorded for this clonotype. The chain joins TRBV4-2 to TRBJ2-1, with D unclear. The CDR3 spans 13 residues. CDR1 and CDR2 (germline): LGHNA, YNFKEQ. Trimming left V 1 base short and J 8 bases short, with 9 bases between. The CDR3 DNA follows: TGTGCCAGCAGCCAAGGTCGGTGGGATGAGCAGTTCTTC. As protein: CASSQGRWDEQFF.

This clonotype was counted a few times. V is TRBV14 and J is TRBJ2-1; D is undetermined. V shed 5 bases and J shed 6 bases, with 11 bases lying between them. The CDR3 has 13 amino acids. Per germline, CDR1 SGHDN and CDR2 FVKESK. The CDR3 sequence: CASSYPPVNEQFF. CDR3 in DNA: TGTGCCAGCAGCTACCCCCCGGTCAATGAGCAGTTCTTC.

The V and J genes are TRBV20-1 and TRBJ2-3, with D tentatively TRBD2 (6 bases). This CDR3 is 14 amino acids long. The V end was cut by 6 bases, the J end by 0 bases, with 13 bases between. CDR1 and CDR2 from the germline V gene are DFQATT and SNEGSKA (reference sequence). In DNA form, the CDR3 reads TGCAGTGCAAAAGACGGGGGTAGCACAGATACGCAGTATTTT. It encodes CSAKDGGSTDTQYF.

There are a few counts of this clonotype. The chain is built from TRBV27 and TRBJ2-7; 8 nucleotides agree with TRBD1. Germline trimming cut 5 bases from V and 3 bases from J; bases unmatched to any gene: 9. Germline CDR1 and CDR2: MNHEY and SMNVEV (reference sequence). The CDR3 has 15 residues. CDR3 in DNA: TGTGCCAGCAGTACCCTGGCAGGGGGCATCTACGAGCAGTACTTC. It encodes CASSTLAGGIYEQYF.

The table lists this clonotype with a few counts. The rearrangement uses TRBV7-9 and TRBJ2-7; TRBD1 matches at 8 bases. This CDR3 has 14 amino acids. Germline loops: CDR1 SEHNR, CDR2 FQNEAQ (reference sequence). V lost 2 bases to trimming and J lost 2 bases; unmatched junction nucleotides: 2. CDR3 amino acids: CASSLRDRTYEQYF. In nucleotides, the CDR3 is TGTGCCAGCAGCTTAAGGGACAGGACCTACGAGCAGTACTTC.

This clonotype has ten or more counts. The CDR3 DNA follows: TGTGCCACCGTATTCCGCCTAGCGACCGACAATGAGCAGTTCTTC. It specifies CATVFRLATDNEQFF. The chain couples TRBV10-3 to TRBJ2-1; D perhaps matches TRBD2 (6 bases). V was shortened by 10 bases and J by 5 bases, with 21 bases between the two germline ends. The CDR3 is made up of 15 amino acids. The germline CDR1 and CDR2 sequences are ENHRY and SYGVKD.